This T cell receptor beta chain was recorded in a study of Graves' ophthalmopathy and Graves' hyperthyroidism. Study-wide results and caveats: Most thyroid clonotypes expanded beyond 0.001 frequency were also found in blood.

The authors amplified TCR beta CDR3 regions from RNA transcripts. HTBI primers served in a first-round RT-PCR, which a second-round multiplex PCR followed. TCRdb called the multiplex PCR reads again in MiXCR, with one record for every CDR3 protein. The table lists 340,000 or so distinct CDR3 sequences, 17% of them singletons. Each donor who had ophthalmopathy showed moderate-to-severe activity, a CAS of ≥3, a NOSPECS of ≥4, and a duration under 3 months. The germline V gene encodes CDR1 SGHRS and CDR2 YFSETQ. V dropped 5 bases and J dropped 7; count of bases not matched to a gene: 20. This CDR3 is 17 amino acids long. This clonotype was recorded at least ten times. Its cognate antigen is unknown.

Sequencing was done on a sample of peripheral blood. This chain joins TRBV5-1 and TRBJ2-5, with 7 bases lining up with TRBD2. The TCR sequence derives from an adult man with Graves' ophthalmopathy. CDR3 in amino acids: CASSPPPGASGWGTQYF. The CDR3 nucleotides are TGCGCCAGCAGTCCCCCACCCGGGGCTAGCGGATGGGGGACCCAGTACTTC.